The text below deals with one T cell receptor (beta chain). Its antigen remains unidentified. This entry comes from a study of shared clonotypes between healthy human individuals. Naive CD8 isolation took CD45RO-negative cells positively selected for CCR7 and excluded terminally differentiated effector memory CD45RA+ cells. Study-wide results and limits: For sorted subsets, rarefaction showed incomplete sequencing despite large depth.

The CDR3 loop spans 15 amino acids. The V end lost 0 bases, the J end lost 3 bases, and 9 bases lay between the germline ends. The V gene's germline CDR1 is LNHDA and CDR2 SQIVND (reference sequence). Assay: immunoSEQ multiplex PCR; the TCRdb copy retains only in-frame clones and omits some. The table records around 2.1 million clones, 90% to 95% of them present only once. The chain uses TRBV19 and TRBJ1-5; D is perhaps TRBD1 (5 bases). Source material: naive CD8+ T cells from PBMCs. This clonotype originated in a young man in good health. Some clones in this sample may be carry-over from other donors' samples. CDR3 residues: CASSIEGRFNQPQHF. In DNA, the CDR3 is TGTGCCAGTAGTATAGAGGGACGTTTCAATCAGCCCCAGCATTTT.